This passage covers 17 T cell receptor beta chains from one sample sequenced in a study of OX40 agonist ivuxolimab in advanced cancers. Library prep was done by the immunoSEQ multiplex PCR assay. In its TCRdb copy, this immuneACCESS table keeps in-frame sequences only and misses some clones. Where compared with another copy, unresolved V genes explain less than half of these, and the others have no known cause. The sample data list under 85,000 clones, and 93% of these were observed just once. Of the sample, 5.5% to 7% falls within the top ten clones. The source was CD4+ or CD8+ T cells sorted from blood, collected in a trial of the OX40 agonist ivuxolimab. These receptors were obtained from an adult with an advanced solid tumor such as melanoma, head and neck, liver or kidney cancer.

The gene calls are TRBV5-1 and TRBJ2-3; TRBD2 aligns across 10 bases. The ends lost 0 bases at V and 2 bases at J; junction bases unmatched: 9. CDR1 and CDR2 (germline): SGHRS, YFSETQ. The CDR3 sequence is 18 residues long. The CDR3 DNA reads TGCGCCAGCAGCTTGGTCGGACTAGCGGACCCGCTCACAGATACGCAGTATTTT. This sequence encodes CASSLVGLADPLTDTQYF.

The gene calls are TRBV11-2 and TRBJ2-7; 9 nucleotides match TRBD1. Germline V CDR1 and CDR2: SGHAT, FQNNGV. Trimming removed 5 bases from V and 4 bases from J; junction bases left unmatched: 9. The CDR3 loop spans 15 amino acids. For the CDR3, the DNA is TGTGCCAGCAGCGATTCAGCCGGGACAGGGTACGAGCAGTACTTC. Translation gives CASSDSAGTGYEQYF.

The chain employs TRBV15 and TRBJ2-2; D perhaps matches TRBD2 (7 bases). The CDR3 has 16 residues. The V end lost 0 bases, the J end lost 9 bases, and 17 bases lay between the germline ends. Germline CDR1 reads LNHNV; CDR2 reads YYDKDF (reference sequence). The CDR3 is CATSRDRAGGRWELFF. In DNA form, the CDR3 reads TGTGCCACCAGCAGAGATAGAGCCGGGGGGCGTTGGGAGCTGTTTTTT.

The gene calls are TRBV4-1 and TRBJ2-7; a possible D gene is TRBD2 (5 bases). This CDR3 has 14 amino acids. The V end lost 0 bases, the J end lost 7 bases, and 13 bases lay between the germline ends. Germline V gene sequence: CDR1 MGHRA, CDR2 YSYEKL. The CDR3: CASSQDDGSGEQYF. The CDR3 coding sequence is TGCGCCAGCAGCCAAGATGATGGTTCGGGAGAGCAGTACTTC.

This clone has a single count. The gene calls are TRBV6-5 and TRBJ2-1, with 9 bases fitting TRBD2. The CDR3 loop spans 14 amino acids. In germline, CDR1 is MNHEY, CDR2 SVGAGI. Trimming at V came to 6 bases and at J to 4 bases, leaving 4 bases not matched to a gene. CDR3 sequence: CASRAGGRYNEQFF. In DNA, the CDR3 is TGTGCCAGCAGAGCGGGGGGACGTTACAATGAGCAGTTCTTC.

This clone was detected once. This chain uses TRBV27 with TRBJ2-5, with TRBD2 as a possible D gene (5 bases). Germline CDR1 is MNHEY and CDR2 is SMNVEV (reference sequence). The length of the CDR3 is 14 residues. Trimming shortened V by 1 base and J by 4 bases, and 10 bases separated the two germline ends. CDR3 DNA sequence: TGTGCCAGCAGTTTATGGGGTGGGAGAGAGACCCAGTACTTC. It specifies CASSLWGGRETQYF.

The chain combines TRBV29-1 with TRBJ2-7; TRBD1 is a possible D gene (5 bases). Germline assignment: CDR1 SQVTM and CDR2 ANQGSEA. CDR3 length: 13 amino acids. Trimming stripped 5 bases from V and 2 bases from J, with 13 bases between. CDR3: CSVLDRHTYEQYF. Written as DNA, the CDR3 is TGCAGCGTTTTAGACAGACATACCTACGAGCAGTACTTC.

The chain links TRBV11-2 to TRBJ2-7; D gene ambiguous. The V end lost 5 bases, the J end lost 2 bases, and 13 bases lay between the germline ends. In germline, CDR1 is SGHAT, CDR2 FQNNGV. The CDR3 covers 14 residues. The DNA for the CDR3 is TGTGCCAGCAGCCCAGGCCCCTCTGCCTACGAGCAGTACTTC. Protein product: CASSPGPSAYEQYF.

V and J are TRBV27 and TRBJ2-1; TRBD2 aligns across 12 bases. The CDR3 spans 14 residues. CDR1 and CDR2 (germline): MNHEY, SMNVEV (reference sequence). V trimming: 8 bases; J trimming: 7 bases; junction bases outside the gene matches: 6. CDR3 nucleotides: TGTGCCAGCTCCTCTAGCGGGGGGGTGAATGAGCAGTTCTTC. This translates into CASSSSGGVNEQFF.

V usage is TRBV9 and J usage is TRBJ2-1; no firm D call. The germline V gene has CDR1 SGDLS and CDR2 YYNGEE. The CDR3 loop spans 14 amino acids. The V end was cut by 1 base, the J end by 5 bases, with 10 bases between. DNA of the CDR3: TGTGCCAGCAGCGTATTGGGCCTTGACAATGAGCAGTTCTTC. Protein sequence: CASSVLGLDNEQFF.

V usage is TRBV27 and J usage is TRBJ1-2; the match to TRBD1 covers 7 bases. Per the germline V gene, CDR1 is MNHEY and CDR2 is SMNVEV (reference sequence). With 10 bases clipped from V and 8 bases from J, the junction kept 7 bases outside the gene matches. The CDR3 runs 11 residues. DNA of the CDR3: TGTGCCACCTGGACAGGATTAGGCTACACCTTC. Translation gives CATWTGLGYTF.

The chain links TRBV5-4 to TRBJ1-1; no clear D. Germline V gives CDR1 SGHNT, CDR2 YYREEE (reference sequence). V lost 0 bases, J lost 5 bases, and 11 bases lay in between. The CDR3 runs 14 residues. In DNA form, the CDR3 reads TGTGCCAGCAGCTTGGGGGCGGACGGGACTGAAGCTTTCTTT. Amino acid sequence: CASSLGADGTEAFF.

The chain is built from TRBV19 and TRBJ1-1, with a tentative D call TRBD1 (6 bases). Trimming stripped 5 bases from V and 0 bases from J, with 13 bases between. Germline V lookup: CDR1 LNHDA, CDR2 SQIVND (reference sequence). There are 15 residues in the CDR3. The CDR3 loop is CASSYSHRVNTEAFF. The CDR3 DNA follows: TGTGCCAGTAGTTACTCCCACAGGGTGAACACTGAAGCTTTCTTT.

The chain carries TRBV27 and TRBJ2-7; D is unclear. CDR3 length equals 14 residues. Trimming stripped 3 bases from V and 0 bases from J, with 9 bases between. Looked up from germline, CDR1 is MNHEY and CDR2 is SMNVEV (reference sequence). As DNA, the CDR3 is TGTGCCAGCAGTTTTGGCCCGGTCTCCTACGAGCAGTACTTC. It translates to CASSFGPVSYEQYF.

The chain is built from TRBV27 and TRBJ2-2; perhaps TRBD1 as D (6 bases). The CDR3 has 14 amino acids. Trimming took 4 bases from V and 5 from J, leaving 11 bases between them. Per germline, CDR1 MNHEY and CDR2 SMNVEV (reference sequence). The CDR3 nucleotides are TGTGCCAGCAGTTCATACAGGGATACCGGGGAGCTGTTTTTT. This encodes CASSSYRDTGELFF.

V and J are TRBV19 and TRBJ1-2, with TRBD1 matching 7 bases. There are 17 residues in the CDR3. Germline CDR1 and CDR2: LNHDA and SQIVND (reference sequence). Losses at the gene ends were 6 bases for V and 1 base for J; bases not matched to a gene: 14. CDR3 nucleotide sequence: TGTGCCAGTAGGGCGCGGACAGGAGACATTCTTAACTATGGCTACACCTTC. Its translation is CASRARTGDILNYGYTF.

The sample holds one count of this clone. The chain has TRBV2 and TRBJ2-7, with no clear D. From germline, CDR1 is SNHLY and CDR2 FYNNEI. The CDR3 has 13 amino acids. Trimming stripped 3 bases from V and 3 bases from J, with 9 bases between. CDR3 in amino acids: CASSDSSVYEQYF. In nucleotides, the CDR3 is TGTGCCAGCAGTGATTCCTCGGTCTACGAGCAGTACTTC.